This is a list of T cell receptor beta chains from one sample in a study of blood T cell repertoires in COVID-19. Repertoires were generated with immunoSEQ multiplex PCR, while TCRdb's copy carries only in-frame clones and drops some. The data show over 150,000 clones, about 72% seen once. Input material: PBMCs or T cells enriched from blood (not recorded which). The receptors stem from a woman aged 45-65 years who had recovered from COVID-19. CDR3s include the opening cysteine and the closing phenylalanine or tryptophan. Fields, in order: D gene, J gene, V gene, clone size, CDR3 protein, CDR3 DNA. D genes are given only for firm matches. Some rows have no size entry. The others give once, few or many, or a class for an expanded clone.

>-|TRBJ1-1|TRBV12-3/TRBV12-4|-
CASSANRGTEAFF
TGTGCCAGCAGTGCCAATCGGGGCACTGAAGCTTTCTTT
>-|TRBJ1-2|TRBV30|-
CACGRLTAFNYGYTF
TGTGCCTGCGGACGGTTAACAGCCTTTAACTATGGCTACACCTTC
>-|TRBJ1-2|TRBV4-1|-
CASSQDPAGYGYTF
TGCGCCAGCAGCCAAGATCCGGCAGGCTATGGCTACACCTTC
>-|TRBJ2-3|TRBV3-1/TRBV3-2|-
CATEPPIPSTDTQYF
TGTGCCACCGAGCCTCCGATCCCTAGCACAGATACGCAGTATTTT
>-|TRBJ2-7|TRBV7-2|-
CASSGGTNEQYF
TGTGCCAGCAGCGGGGGGACGAACGAGCAGTACTTC
>-|TRBJ1-5|TRBV19|-
CASSPTRDQPQHF
TGTGCCAGTAGCCCCACGCGGGATCAGCCCCAGCATTTT
>TRBD1|TRBJ2-2|TRBV5-1|-
CASSYHHRRGQGVVTGELFF
TGCGCCAGCAGCTACCACCACCGGAGGGGACAGGGGGTAGTCACCGGGGAGCTGTTTTTT
>TRBD2|TRBJ2-7|TRBV10-2|-
CASSGAGTSGSYEQYF
TGCGCCAGCTCCGGAGCCGGGACTAGCGGCTCCTACGAGCAGTACTTC
>-|TRBJ1-5|TRBV28|-
CATQTGAGNQPQHF
TGTGCCACCCAGACAGGCGCGGGCAATCAGCCCCAGCATTTT
>TRBD2|TRBJ2-1|TRBV27|few
CASSFFSGSKNEQFF
TGTGCCAGCAGTTTTTTTAGCGGGAGTAAGAATGAGCAGTTCTTC
>-|TRBJ2-3|TRBV7-9|-
CASSPVGDTQYF
TGTGCCAGCAGCCCCGTCGGAGATACGCAGTATTTT
>-|TRBJ1-2|TRBV29-1|-
CSVVQGVLNYGYTF
TGCAGCGTTGTACAGGGAGTTCTAAACTATGGCTACACCTTC
>-|TRBJ1-1|TRBV10-3|-
CASYREGTEAFF
TGTGCCAGTTACAGGGAGGGGACTGAAGCTTTCTTT
>-|TRBJ1-4|TRBV5-4|-
CASSLAGDTEKLFF
TGTGCCAGCAGCTTGGCAGGGGATACTGAAAAACTGTTTTTT
>TRBD2|TRBJ2-7|TRBV4-3|-
CASSQGVGLAGVSEQYF
TGCGCCAGCAGCCAAGGGGTGGGACTAGCGGGAGTTAGCGAGCAGTACTTC
>-|TRBJ2-6|TRBV20-1|-
CSASRGGPGANVLTF
TGCAGTGCTAGTCGCGGGGGCCCTGGGGCCAACGTCCTGACTTTC
>TRBD1|TRBJ2-7|TRBV24-1|-
CATSPGQGGEQYF
TGTGCCACCTCACCGGGACAGGGGGGTGAGCAGTACTTC
>-|TRBJ2-4|TRBV7-2|-
CASSLSGTQDIQYF
TGTGCCAGCAGCTTATCCGGGACTCAGGACATTCAGTACTTC
>-|TRBJ2-1|TRBV4-2|-
CASSQGTSSSYNEQFF
TGTGCCAGCAGCCAAGGGACAAGCAGCTCCTACAATGAGCAGTTCTTC
>-|TRBJ2-7|TRBV28|-
CASSFLQGTLNEQYF
TGTGCCAGCAGTTTTTTACAGGGGACTCTTAACGAGCAGTACTTC
>TRBD1|TRBJ2-3|TRBV7-9|-
CASSSGTGPTDTQYF
TGTGCCAGCAGCTCCGGGACAGGGCCCACAGATACGCAGTATTTT
>-|TRBJ2-2|TRBV18|-
CASSRQGKNTGELFF
TGTGCCAGCTCACGGCAGGGGAAAAACACCGGGGAGCTGTTTTTT
>-|TRBJ2-7|TRBV2|-
CASIGSGAGFGNHEQYF
TGTGCCAGCATCGGAAGTGGGGCAGGGTTTGGCAACCACGAGCAGTACTTC
>TRBD2|TRBJ2-1|TRBV27|-
CASSAGTSGYNEQFF
TGTGCCAGCAGTGCCGGGACTAGCGGGTACAATGAGCAGTTCTTC